This TCR beta chain stems from a study of CD8 T cells in ankylosing spondylitis. The CDR3 runs 16 residues. With V trimmed by 3 bases and J by 3 bases, 7 bases remained unmatched. CDR1 LGHNA and CDR2 YNFKEQ come from the germline V gene. This clonotype was observed a few times. Making the TCR beta libraries involved quantitative 5'-RACE with molecular barcodes. In TCRdb, the 5' RACE reads were re-called with MiXCR into one record per CDR3 protein. The sample lists just over 350,000 distinct CDR3 sequences; roughly 20% were seen once. The chain carries TRBV4-2 and TRBJ2-7, with 11 bases matching TRBD2. The sequencing input was blood, either unsorted or a sorted T cell fraction (not recorded which). The receptor was isolated from a male donor with ankylosing spondylitis or in good health (not recorded which). The CDR3 coding sequence is TGTGCCAGCAGCCATCAACTAGCGGGGGATTTCTACGAGCAGTACTTC. This translates into CASSHQLAGDFYEQYF.